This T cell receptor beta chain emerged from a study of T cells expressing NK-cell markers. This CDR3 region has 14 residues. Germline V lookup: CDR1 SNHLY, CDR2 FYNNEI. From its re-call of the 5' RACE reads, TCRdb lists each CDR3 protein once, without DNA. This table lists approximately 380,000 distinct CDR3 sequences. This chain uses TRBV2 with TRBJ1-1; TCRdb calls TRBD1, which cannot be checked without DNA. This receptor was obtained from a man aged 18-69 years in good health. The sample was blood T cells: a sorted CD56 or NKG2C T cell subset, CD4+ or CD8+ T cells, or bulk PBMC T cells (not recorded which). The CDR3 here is CASKLDRGGTEAFF.